Following are 9 T cell receptor beta chains from one sample sequenced in a study of blood T cell repertoires in COVID-19. Sequencing used immunoSEQ multiplex PCR; TCRdb keeps in-frame clones, though not all of them. The table lists nearly 110,000 clones, about 80% of them singletons. Input material: peripheral blood. The receptors originated from a woman aged 60-75 years with acute or convalescent COVID-19.

CDR3 loop: CASSPRLAGDSGELFF. The CDR3, as DNA: TGTGCCAGCAGCCCAAGACTAGCGGGAGATTCAGGGGAGCTGTTTTTT. The chain has TRBV14 and TRBJ2-2; TRBD2 aligns across 12 bases. The V gene's germline CDR1 is SGHDN and CDR2 FVKESK. V lost 4 bases and J lost 8; bases outside the gene matches: 8. The CDR3 spans 16 residues. Together with reference TRBV14 and TRBJ2-2, the CDR3 gives the full variable domain: EAGVTQFPSHSVIEKGQTVTLRCDPISGHDNLYWYRRVMGKEIKFLLHFVKESKQDESGMPNNRFLAERTGGTYSTLKVQPAELEDSGVYFCASSPRLAGDSGELFFGEGSRLTVL.

This clone was recorded a few times. V is TRBV4-1 and J is TRBJ2-1; 8 positions agree with TRBD2. The ends lost 4 bases at V and 2 bases at J; junction bases unmatched: 4. This CDR3 has 15 residues. Germline CDR1 reads MGHRA; CDR2 reads YSYEKL. CDR3 sequence (DNA): TGCGCCAGCAGCCTCGCGGGACTAGCCTACAATGAGCAGTTCTTC. Protein sequence: CASSLAGLAYNEQFF.

The rearrangement uses TRBV11-3 and TRBJ2-1; 8 bases match TRBD2. V was clipped by 5 bases and J by 7 bases; unmatched bases: 10. The germline CDR1 and CDR2 sequences are SGHNT and YENEEA. The CDR3 has 15 amino acids. DNA of the CDR3: TGTGCCAGCAGCCGGGGCAAGGTAGCGGGAAATGAGCAGTTCTTC. Its protein product is CASSRGKVAGNEQFF.

The chain recombines TRBV5-1 with TRBJ2-1; 9 nucleotides match TRBD1. Trimming at V came to 2 bases and at J to 5 bases, leaving 8 bases not matched to a gene. The CDR3 runs to 16 residues. Germline V gene lookup returns CDR1 SGHRS and CDR2 YFSETQ. DNA for the CDR3: TGCGCCAGCAGCTTACAGGGGGCGAGTAGTAACAATGAGCAGTTCTTC. Encoded protein: CASSLQGASSNNEQFF.

V gene TRBV5-1 combines with J gene TRBJ2-7, with 11 bases fitting TRBD2. The V segment lost 0 bases and the J segment 3 bases; nucleotides outside the gene matches: 5. The CDR3 has 16 amino acids. CDR1 and CDR2 from the germline V gene are SGHRS and YFSETQ. CDR3 DNA sequence: TGCGCCAGCAGCTTGGGGGGTGGGACTAGCGGCTACGAGCAGTACTTC. This encodes CASSLGGGTSGYEQYF.

The J gene is TRBJ1-1, the V gene TRBV20-1; D remains ambiguous. This CDR3 contains 11 residues. Germline assignment: CDR1 DFQATT and CDR2 SNEGSKA (reference sequence). V was cut by 5 bases and J by 10 bases, with 14 bases left in between. The CDR3 spells CSAPNERAAFF. In DNA, the CDR3 is TGCAGTGCTCCGAATGAGAGGGCAGCTTTCTTT.

The chain couples TRBV28 to TRBJ2-7; D may be TRBD2 (5 bases). Germline CDR1 MDHEN, CDR2 SYDVKM. Between the trimmed V and J ends, which lost 6 bases and 7 bases, there was a span of 19 bases. The CDR3 consists of 14 residues. This CDR3 is CASSSPRGAGEQYF. DNA for the CDR3: TGTGCCAGCAGCTCCCCCCGGGGAGCTGGTGAGCAGTACTTC.

This clone appeared once. One junction end does not reproduce the germline sequence, and a read error may be involved. The chain recombines TRBV5-6 with TRBJ1-1; 7 positions match TRBD1. This CDR3 region has 11 residues. Germline V CDR1 and CDR2: SGHDT, YYEEEE. The CDR3 reads CASSYTSDRFF. CDR3 DNA sequence: TGTGCCAGCAGCTACACATCGGACAGGTTTTTT.

There are a few counts of this clone. The chain uses TRBV5-1 and TRBJ2-7, with D maybe TRBD2 (7 bases). CDR3 size: 14 residues. Trimming removed 5 bases from V and 1 base from J, with 13 bases in between. Looked up from germline, CDR1 is SGHRS and CDR2 is YFSETQ. CDR3 residues: CASRIGGRSYEQYF. The CDR3 bases are TGCGCCAGCAGGATCGGGGGGCGATCCTACGAGCAGTACTTC.